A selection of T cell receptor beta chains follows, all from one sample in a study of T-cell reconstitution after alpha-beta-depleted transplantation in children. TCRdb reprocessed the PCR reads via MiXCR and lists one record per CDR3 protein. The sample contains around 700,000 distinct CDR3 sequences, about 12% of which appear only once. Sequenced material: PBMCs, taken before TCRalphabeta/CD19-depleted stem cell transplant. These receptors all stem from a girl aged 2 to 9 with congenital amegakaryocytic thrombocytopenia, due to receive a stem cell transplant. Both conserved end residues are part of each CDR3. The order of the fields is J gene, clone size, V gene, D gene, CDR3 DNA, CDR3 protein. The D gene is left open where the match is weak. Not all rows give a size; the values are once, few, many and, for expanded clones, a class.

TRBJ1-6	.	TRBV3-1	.	TGTGCCAGCAGTCGGTCCCCCCGACAGGTCTCGTATAATTCACCCCTCCACTTT	CASSRSPRQVSYNSPLHF
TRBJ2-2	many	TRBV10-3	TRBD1	TGTGCCATCAGGGACAGGCCCAACACCGGGGAGCTGTTTTTT	CAIRDRPNTGELFF
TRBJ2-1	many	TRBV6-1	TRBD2	TGTGCCAGCAGTACATCTAGCGGGAGCTCCTACAATGAGCAGTTCTTC	CASSTSSGSSYNEQFF
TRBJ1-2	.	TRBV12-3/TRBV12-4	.	TGTGCCAGCAGTTTGTGGCCAGAACGTTATGGCTACACCTTC	CASSLWPERYGYTF
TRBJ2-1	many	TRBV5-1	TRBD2	TGCGCCAGCAGCTTGGATTTTTCGGATAGCGGGAGGGGGGAGTTCTTC	CASSLDFSDSGRGEFF
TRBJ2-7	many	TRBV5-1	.	TGCGCCAGCAGCTTGGTTAGCGGTGAAGACGAGCAGTACTTC	CASSLVSGEDEQYF
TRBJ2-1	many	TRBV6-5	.	TGTGCCAGCAGTTTGACTCCGACGTACTACAATGAGCAGTTCTTC	CASSLTPTYYNEQFF
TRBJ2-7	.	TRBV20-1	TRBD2	TGCAGTGCTAGTCCTAGCGGGAACCGCTACGAGCAGTACTTC	CSASPSGNRYEQYF
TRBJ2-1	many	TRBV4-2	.	TGTGCCAGCGTGGACTACTCCTACAATGAGCAGTTCTTC	CASVDYSYNEQFF
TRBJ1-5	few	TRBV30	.	TGTGCCTGGAGTAATGGGGTTCATAGCAATCAGCCCCAGCATTTT	CAWSNGVHSNQPQHF
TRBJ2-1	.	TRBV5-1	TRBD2	TGCGCCAGCAGCTTGGAGGCGGGCGGGAGGGCCAATGAGCAGTTCTTC	CASSLEAGGRANEQFF
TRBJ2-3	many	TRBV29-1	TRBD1	TGCAGCCTAGTGACAGGGAGCACAGATACGCAGTATTTT	CSLVTGSTDTQYF
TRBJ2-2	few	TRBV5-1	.	TGCGCCAGCAGCTTGTCGGGAAGCAGGGGAAAAACCGGGGAGCTGTTTTTT	CASSLSGSRGKTGELFF
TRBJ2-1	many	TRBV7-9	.	TGTGCCAGCAGCACATCCGGGACCCCCACTCGCGAGCAGTTCTTC	CASSTSGTPTREQFF
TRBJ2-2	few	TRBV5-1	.	TGCGCCAGCAGCTTGGTTCACCCATCCGGGGAGCTGTTTTTT	CASSLVHPSGELFF
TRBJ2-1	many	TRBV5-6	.	TGTGCCAGCAGCGAAGCCCAGAAGGGAGAGCAGTTCTTC	CASSEAQKGEQFF
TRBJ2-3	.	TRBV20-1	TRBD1	TGCAGTGCTAGTGCTTGGACAGGGAACGCAGATACGCAGTATTTT	CSASAWTGNADTQYF
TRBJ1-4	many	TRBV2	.	TGTGCCACCCAAAATGAAAAACTGTTTTTT	CATQNEKLFF
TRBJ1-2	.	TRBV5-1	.	TGCGCCAGCAGCTTGGCCGAAACGTCCGGCTACACCTTC	CASSLAETSGYTF
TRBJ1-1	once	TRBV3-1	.	TGTGCCAGCAGCCAAGATTCGGACAGCCACGAAGCTTTCTTT	CASSQDSDSHEAFF
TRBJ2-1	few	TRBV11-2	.	TGTGCCAGCAGCGCCATAAGGGGGCGGGGAGAGCAGTTCTTC	CASSAIRGRGEQFF
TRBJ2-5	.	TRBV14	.	TGTGCCAGCAGCCAACCAGACTACCCACCCGAGACCCAGTACTTC	CASSQPDYPPETQYF
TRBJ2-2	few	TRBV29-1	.	TGCAGCTCTGAGGTGGGGACCGGGGAGCTGTTTTTT	CSSEVGTGELFF
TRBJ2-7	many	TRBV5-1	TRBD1	TGCGCCAGCAGGAGTAGTTGGGACAGGAGGTACGAGCAGTACTTC	CASRSSWDRRYEQYF
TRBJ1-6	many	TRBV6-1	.	TGTGCCAGCAGACCCGTACAGGGAAGCTCCTATAATTCACCCCTCCACTTT	CASRPVQGSSYNSPLHF
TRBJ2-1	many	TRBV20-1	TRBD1	TGCAGTGCTTCCCGACAGGGCCTCTACAATGAGCAGTTCTTC	CSASRQGLYNEQFF
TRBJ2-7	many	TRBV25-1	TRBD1	TGTGCCAGCAGTGACCGCACAGGGGAGTCCTACGAGCAGTACTTC	CASSDRTGESYEQYF
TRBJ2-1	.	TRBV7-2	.	TGTGCCAGCAGCTTAGGCCCTTATGGCTCCTACAATGAGCAGTTCTTC	CASSLGPYGSYNEQFF
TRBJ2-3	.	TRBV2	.	TGTGCCAGCAGGTACCAACAGAAGATAGCGCAGTATTTT	CASRYQQKIAQYF
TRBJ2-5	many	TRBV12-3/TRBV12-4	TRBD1	TGTGCCAGCAGTCACCCGGGACAGCAAGAGACCCAGTACTTC	CASSHPGQQETQYF
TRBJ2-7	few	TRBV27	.	TGTGCCAGCAGTTTACACAGCCAAGGATCCTACGAGCAGTACTTC	CASSLHSQGSYEQYF
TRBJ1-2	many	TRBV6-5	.	TGTGCCAGCAGTTACTCGTCCGGAGACTATGGCTACACCTTC	CASSYSSGDYGYTF
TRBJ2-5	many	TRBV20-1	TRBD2	TGCAGTGCTAGACGGTCGAGGGAGGGCCCAGAGACCCAGTACTTC	CSARRSREGPETQYF
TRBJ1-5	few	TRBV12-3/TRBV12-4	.	TGTGCCAGCAGTCCCGGCGTTCAGCCCCAGCATTTT	CASSPGVQPQHF